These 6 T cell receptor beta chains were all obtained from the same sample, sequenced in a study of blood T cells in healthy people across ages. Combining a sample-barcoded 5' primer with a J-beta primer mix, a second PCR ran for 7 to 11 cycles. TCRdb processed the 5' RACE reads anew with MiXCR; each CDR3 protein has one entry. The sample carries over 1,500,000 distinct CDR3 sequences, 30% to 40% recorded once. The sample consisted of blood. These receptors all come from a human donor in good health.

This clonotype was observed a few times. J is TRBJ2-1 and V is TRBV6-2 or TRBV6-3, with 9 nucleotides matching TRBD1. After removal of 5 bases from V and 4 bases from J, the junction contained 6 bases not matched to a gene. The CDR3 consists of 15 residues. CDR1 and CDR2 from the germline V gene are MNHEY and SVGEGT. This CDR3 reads CASSNRDRVYNEQFF. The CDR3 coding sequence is TGTGCCAGCAGTAACCGGGACAGGGTGTACAATGAGCAGTTCTTC.

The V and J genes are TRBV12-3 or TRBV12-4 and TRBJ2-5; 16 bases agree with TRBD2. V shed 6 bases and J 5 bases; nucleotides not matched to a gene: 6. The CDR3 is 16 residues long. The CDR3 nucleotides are TGTGCCAGCAGGGGGACTAGCGGGGGGGTTTTTGAGACCCAGTACTTC. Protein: CASRGTSGGVFETQYF.

The CDR3 is CSVLTPAGEQYF. In nucleotides, the CDR3 is TGCAGCGTTTTGACCCCAGCTGGTGAGCAGTACTTC. The V call is TRBV29-1, the J call TRBJ2-4; D call uncertain. The CDR3 sequence is 12 residues long. Per the germline V gene, CDR1 is SQVTM and CDR2 is ANQGSEA. Trimming cost V 5 bases and J 13 bases, with 18 bases left between them.

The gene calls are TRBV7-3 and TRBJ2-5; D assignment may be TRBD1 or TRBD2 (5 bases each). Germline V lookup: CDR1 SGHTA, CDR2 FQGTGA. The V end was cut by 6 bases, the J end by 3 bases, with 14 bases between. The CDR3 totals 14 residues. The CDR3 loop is CASSRDLPKETQYF. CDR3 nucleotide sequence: TGTGCCAGCAGTAGGGACCTCCCCAAAGAGACCCAGTACTTC.

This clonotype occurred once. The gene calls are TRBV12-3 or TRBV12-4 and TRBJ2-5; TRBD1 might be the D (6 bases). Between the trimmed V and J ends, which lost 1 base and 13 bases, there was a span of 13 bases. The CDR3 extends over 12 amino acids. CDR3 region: CASSLEDRDLYF. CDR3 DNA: TGTGCCAGCAGTTTAGAGGACAGAGATTTGTACTTC.

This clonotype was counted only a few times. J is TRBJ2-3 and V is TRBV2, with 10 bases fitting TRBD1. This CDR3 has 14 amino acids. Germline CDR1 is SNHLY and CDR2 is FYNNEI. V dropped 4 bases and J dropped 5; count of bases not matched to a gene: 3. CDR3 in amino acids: CASSGQGAGDTQYF. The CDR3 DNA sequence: TGTGCCAGCAGTGGACAGGGGGCCGGAGATACGCAGTATTTT. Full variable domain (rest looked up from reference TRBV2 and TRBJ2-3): EPEVTQTPSHQVTQMGQEVILRCVPISNHLYFYWYRQILGQKVEFLVSFYNNEISEKSEIFDDQFSVERPDGSNFTLKIRSTKLEDSAMYFCASSGQGAGDTQYFGPGTRLTVL.